This entry concerns a single TCR beta chain. This clone's antigen is unknown. Per-nucleotide qualities are absent, and no much larger clonotype sits a single base away. The sample originates from a study of T cells in Graves' hyperthyroidism and ophthalmopathy (dated by TCRdb to the late 2010s). Background on the whole study: Peripheral blood samples were taken at initial diagnosis, before any treatment was given. Prospective prediction of ophthalmopathy was tested in an independent validation cohort of approximately 19 hyperthyroidism patients and around 16 patients who later progressed to ophthalmopathy. For training and testing, the 95 to 100 patients in the discovery cohort were randomly divided in a 7:3 ratio. The paper reports TCR Vbeta CDR3 sequencing of 140 or so peripheral blood samples: 40 to 45 ophthalmopathy, approximately 74 hyperthyroidism and around 17 progressor patients. Once sampling was done, hyperthyroidism patients were given methimazole at a starting dose of 30 mg daily, whereas ophthalmopathy patients were given high-dose intravenous methylprednisolone. In about 6 Graves' hyperthyroidism patients, the study also compared T-cell repertoires from thyroid tissue with T-cell repertoires from blood. A discovery cohort of about 96 patients, 43 with Graves' ophthalmopathy and under 60 with stable Graves' hyperthyroidism, was used to find distinguishing TCR V-J signatures.

At the junction V is shortened by 0 bases and J by 6 bases; bases outside the gene matches: 6. The germline V gene yields MNHEY for CDR1 and SVGAGI for CDR2. Reading from cysteine to phenylalanine, the CDR3 counts 15 amino acids. This entry keeps only the CDR3 DNA: 45 bases, framed from base 1. On the study overall, not on this receptor specifically: Most expanded thyroid clonotypes (frequency above 0.001) were also found in blood, which suggests that blood repertoires may mirror thyroid immune responses. In validation, the model predicted progression to ophthalmopathy with around 71% sensitivity and less than 80% specificity, a median of roughly seven months before onset. In cross-validation, a model built on a 13 V-J signature told ophthalmopathy apart from stable hyperthyroidism with approximately 91% sensitivity and roughly 81% specificity, and in testing the same model reached 80%/75%. No statistical method was used to set the sample size in advance, and investigators knew the group allocation.

Hyperthyroidism patients were newly diagnosed, had a disease duration of under 2 months, and were aged 18 to 65 years. Any patient with an uncontrolled infection, another autoimmune disease, pregnancy or lactation was excluded. Diagnoses relied on clinical symptoms, serum thyroxine and TRAb, thyroid ultrasound and orbital computed tomography. Blood from progressor patients was collected at the time of first diagnosis with hyperthyroidism, before any ophthalmopathy symptoms had appeared. Ficoll-Paque density gradient centrifugation was used to isolate PBMCs from around 9.1 ml of fresh peripheral blood. Progressor patients were initially diagnosed with Graves' hyperthyroidism and developed ophthalmopathy during follow-up. Trizol reagent was used to extract total RNA, and RNA quality was then checked on an Agilent 2100 Bioanalyzer. TCR beta CDR3 regions were amplified from RNA transcripts. The TCR CDR3 was subjected to a first round of RT-PCR using the HTBI primer set and the Qiagen OneStep RT-PCR kit. Libraries were constructed in a second round of multiplex PCR, after which size selection and purification were carried out. Sequencing of the libraries was done on an Illumina HiSeq2000 using paired-end 100 bp reads. Regarding the original processing steps: Raw data were processed with SOAPnuke, discarding reads with adapters, uncalled bases, mean Phred below 15, or no exact constant-primer or identifier match. COPE v1.2.5 was used to merge the high-quality paired reads, and each unique nucleotide sequence was defined as a clonotype. Clonotypes were aligned to IMGT TRBV, TRBD and TRBJ reference segments using MiTCR v1.1. The analysis included only V-J combinations with a frequency above 0.0001, which together covered approximately 99% of the repertoires. A TCS score was defined as the ratio of F50 (clonal expansion) to E x V (chaos), with BLOSUM62-based TCRdist applied between CDR3 peptides within each V-J. Welch's t-statistics and random forest reduced roughly 500 V-J features to fewer than 15, which were used in a naive Bayes classifier (R e1071). The public sequencing data were trimmed at Q25 with fastp and processed into clonotypes with MiXCR by TCRdb, which kept only in-frame beta chains. Every CDR3 protein is listed once, alongside the most common genes and DNA of its rows. The V and J calls reflect TCRdb's pipeline rather than the authors' work. Present in this sample are 350,000 to 450,000 distinct CDR3 sequences, about a sixth of which were seen just once. The top ten hold 34% of the sample.

The sequence joins TRBV6-5 to TRBJ2-7, and 9 junctional nucleotides match TRBD1. The source material was blood. The sequence came from a woman aged 25 to 45 with Graves' hyperthyroidism that later progressed to Graves' ophthalmopathy. The DNA sequence is TGTGCCAGCAGTTACTCCAGGACAGGGGCGGGCGAGCAGTACTTC. Its protein reads: CASSYSRTGAGEQYF.